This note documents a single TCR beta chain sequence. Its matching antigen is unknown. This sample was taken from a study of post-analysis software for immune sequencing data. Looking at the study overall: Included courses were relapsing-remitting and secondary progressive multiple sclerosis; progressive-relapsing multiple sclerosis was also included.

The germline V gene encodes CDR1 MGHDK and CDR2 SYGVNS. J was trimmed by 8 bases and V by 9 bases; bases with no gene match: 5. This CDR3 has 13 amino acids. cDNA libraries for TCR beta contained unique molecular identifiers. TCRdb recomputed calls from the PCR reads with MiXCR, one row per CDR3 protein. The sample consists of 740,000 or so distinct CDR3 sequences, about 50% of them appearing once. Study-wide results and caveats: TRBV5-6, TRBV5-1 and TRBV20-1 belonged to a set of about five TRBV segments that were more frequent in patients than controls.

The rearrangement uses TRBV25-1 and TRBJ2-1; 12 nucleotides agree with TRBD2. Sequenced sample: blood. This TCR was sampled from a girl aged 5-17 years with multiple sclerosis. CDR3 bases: TGTGCCAGTACCGGGACTAGCGGGTATGAGCAGTTCTTC. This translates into CASTGTSGYEQFF.